Presented here are 7 T cell receptor beta chains from one specimen sequenced in a study of T cells in Graves' hyperthyroidism and ophthalmopathy. RNA transcripts provided the source from which TCR beta CDR3 regions were amplified. In the first-round RT-PCR of the TCR CDR3, the HTBI primer set was used. MiXCR, applied by TCRdb to the multiplex PCR reads, yields one record per CDR3 protein. The profile covers around 720,000 distinct CDR3 sequences, with roughly a third appearing a single time and roughly 30% taken by the ten largest. Sequencing was performed on blood. The receptors stem from a woman between 40 and 55 years old with Graves' hyperthyroidism.

The V gene is TRBV12-3 or TRBV12-4, the J gene TRBJ1-6; 8 nucleotides agree with TRBD1. CDR3 length: 14 amino acids. Unmatched junction bases numbered 6, after V lost 4 bases and J lost 10 bases. CDR3 sequence reads: CASSSGQVWSPLHF. The CDR3 region has the DNA TGTGCCAGCAGTTCGGGACAGGTTTGGTCACCCCTCCACTTT.

V usage is TRBV6-1 and J usage is TRBJ1-2; D gene uncertain. CDR3 length: 19 residues. Germline assignment: CDR1 MNHNS and CDR2 SASEGT. V lost 6 bases, J lost 0 bases, and 26 bases lay in between. CDR3: CASSLREFDPQLANYGYTF. CDR3 nucleotide sequence: TGTGCCAGCAGCCTTCGTGAGTTCGACCCTCAGTTAGCTAACTATGGCTACACCTTC.

As regards this clonotype: Given the absence of the conserved phenylalanine or tryptophan at the CDR3 end, a read error is likely. It is unclear where the CDR3 begins or ends on the DNA, so no DNA is shown, and the CDR3 is as TCRdb lists it. The CDR3: CASSFRDRGTL. The chain carries TRBV7-9 and TRBJ1-2; no check of the table's D call, TRBD1, against the DNA was made. From germline, CDR1 is SEHNR and CDR2 FQNEAQ (reference sequence). Inclusive of both ends, the CDR3 amounts to 11 amino acids.

The V and J genes are TRBV10-3 and TRBJ1-1; D remains unclear. The CDR3 is 14 amino acids. Germline loops: CDR1 ENHRY, CDR2 SYGVKD. V was shortened by 10 bases and J by 2 bases, with 17 bases between the two germline ends. The CDR3 coding sequence is TGTGCCAGCAGGCCGCCATCTCAAAACACTGAAGCTTTCTTT. Amino acids: CASRPPSQNTEAFF.

The chain recombines TRBV10-3 with TRBJ1-2; 8 bases agree with TRBD1. The germline CDR1 and CDR2 sequences are ENHRY and SYGVKD. The CDR3 covers 14 residues. The V gene end was trimmed by 7 bases and the J gene end by 2 bases; junction bases not matched to a gene: 6. CDR3 protein: CAINSPGGNYGYTF. CDR3 bases: TGTGCCATCAATAGTCCAGGGGGCAACTATGGCTACACCTTC.

This clonotype turned up a few times. The CDR3 spells CASSYGAGSNQPQHF. As DNA, the CDR3 is TGTGCCAGCAGTTACGGGGCAGGATCGAATCAGCCCCAGCATTTT. The chain recombines TRBV6-5 with TRBJ1-5, with D maybe TRBD1 (5 bases). CDR1 and CDR2 from the germline V gene are MNHEY and SVGAGI. V gave up 2 bases and J gave up 4 bases, with 12 bases separating them. The CDR3 is 15 residues long.

With regard to this clonotype: A much larger clone lies one base from this, so it may be a read error. The CDR3 DNA reads as TGCAGTGCTAGGAGGGGGCGGTCCCAAGAGGCCCAGTACTTC. This gives the protein CSARRGRSQEAQYF. This rearrangement joins TRBV20-1 to TRBJ2-5; the match to TRBD1 covers 7 bases. Germline CDR1 and CDR2: DFQATT and SNEGSKA (reference sequence). The CDR3 is 14 amino acids.